This paragraph reports one T cell receptor beta chain. Produced via immunoSEQ multiplex PCR; TCRdb's table is partial and in-frame only. Among under 50,000 clones listed, just under 80% were seen once. The source of the sample is a study of blood T cell repertoires in COVID-19. V was clipped by 1 base and J by 11 bases, with 16 bases between them. CDR1 is SGHRS and CDR2 is YFSETQ in the germline V gene. The CDR3 has 15 amino acids. Sequenced: peripheral blood. V and J are TRBV5-1 and TRBJ1-6; the D is unclear. This sequence was found in an elderly man with active or convalescent COVID-19. The CDR3 sequence: CASSLSSPDRAPLHF. The CDR3 nucleotides are TGCGCCAGCAGCTTGTCGTCCCCAGATCGGGCACCCCTCCACTTT.